This T cell receptor (beta chain) was documented in a study of blood T cells in healthy people across ages. Findings and caveats of the study: A conclusive naive versus antigen-experienced comparison was prevented by the unsorted PBMCs.

A sample-barcoded 5' primer and a J-beta primer mix were used in a second PCR of about 6 to 12 cycles. TCRdb itself ran the 5' RACE reads through MiXCR, one entry per CDR3 protein. The sample lists 1.5 million to 2 million distinct CDR3 sequences; 25% to 30% were seen once. The sample holds a few counts of this clonotype. Its specificity is unknown. The clonotype originates from a woman aged 30 to 39 in good health. The sequenced material came from blood.

CDR3 region: CASRPLAGPSLDTQYF. DNA of the CDR3: TGCGCCAGCAGACCCTTAGCGGGGCCCTCTCTCGATACGCAGTATTTT. V usage is TRBV5-1 and J usage is TRBJ2-3; 8 nucleotides align to TRBD2. V was clipped by 5 bases and J by 6 bases; unmatched bases: 14. The germline CDR1 and CDR2 sequences are SGHRS and YFSETQ. This CDR3 comprises 16 residues. Drawing the rest from reference TRBV5-1 and TRBJ2-3, the complete variable domain is KAGVTQTPRYLIKTRGQQVTLSCSPISGHRSVSWYQQTPGQGLQFLFEYFSETQRNKGNFPGRFSGRQFSNSRSEMNVSTLELGDSALYLCASRPLAGPSLDTQYFGPGTRLTVL.